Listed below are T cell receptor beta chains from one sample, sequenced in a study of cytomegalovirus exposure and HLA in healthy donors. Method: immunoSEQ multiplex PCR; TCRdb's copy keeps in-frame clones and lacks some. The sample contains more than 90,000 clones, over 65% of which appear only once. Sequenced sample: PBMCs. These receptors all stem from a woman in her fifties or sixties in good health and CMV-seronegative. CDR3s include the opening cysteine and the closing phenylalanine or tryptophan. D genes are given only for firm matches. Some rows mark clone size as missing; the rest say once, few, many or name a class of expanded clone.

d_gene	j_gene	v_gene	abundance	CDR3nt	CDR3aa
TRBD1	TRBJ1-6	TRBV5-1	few	TGCGCCAGCGCTCCCAGGGGGAATTCACCCCTCCACTTT	CASAPRGNSPLHF
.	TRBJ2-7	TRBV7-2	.	TGTGCCAGCAGCCAGACAGCCCAGAGCTCCTACGAGCAGTACTTC	CASSQTAQSSYEQYF
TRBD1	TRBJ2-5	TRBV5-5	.	TGTGCCAGCAGGCCAACAGGGGGCAGGGAGACCCAGTACTTC	CASRPTGGRETQYF
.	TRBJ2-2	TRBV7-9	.	TGTGCCAGCAGCTTAGGGCAGAACACCGGGGAGCTGTTTTTT	CASSLGQNTGELFF
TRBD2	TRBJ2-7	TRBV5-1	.	TGCGCCAGCAGCATAGGGACTAGCGGGAGGGCCTACGAGCAGTACTTC	CASSIGTSGRAYEQYF
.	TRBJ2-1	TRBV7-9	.	TGTGCCAGCAGCTTAGGTCCGTACAATGAGCAGTTCTTC	CASSLGPYNEQFF
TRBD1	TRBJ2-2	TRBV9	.	TGTGCCAGCAGCTTCCGGACAGGCACCGGGGAGCTGTTTTTT	CASSFRTGTGELFF
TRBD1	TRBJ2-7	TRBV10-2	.	TGCGCCAGCAGTGAGGGACAGGGGATCTACGAGCAGTACTTC	CASSEGQGIYEQYF
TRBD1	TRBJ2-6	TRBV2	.	TGTGCCAGCAGCGACAGGGGGTTTGGGGCCAACGTCCTGACTTTC	CASSDRGFGANVLTF
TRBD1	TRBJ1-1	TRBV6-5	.	TGTGCCAGCAGTTTCCGGGACAGGGGGGACACTGAAGCTTTCTTT	CASSFRDRGDTEAFF
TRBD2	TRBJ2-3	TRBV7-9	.	TGTGCCAGCAGCTTAGCGACTAGCGGGTCGGGAGATACGCAGTATTTT	CASSLATSGSGDTQYF
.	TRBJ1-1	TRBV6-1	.	TGTGCCAGCAGTGAAGCCAGGGAGAACACTGAAGCTTTCTTT	CASSEARENTEAFF
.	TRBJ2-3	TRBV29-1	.	TGCAGCTCCAGAGGAGATACGCAGTATTTT	CSSRGDTQYF
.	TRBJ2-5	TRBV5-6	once	TGTGCCAGCAGCCGAGGGGGAGAGGAGACCCAGTACTTC	CASSRGGEETQYF
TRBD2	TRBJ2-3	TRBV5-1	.	TGCGCCAGCCGGGGGGGCACAGATACGCAGTATTTT	CASRGGTDTQYF